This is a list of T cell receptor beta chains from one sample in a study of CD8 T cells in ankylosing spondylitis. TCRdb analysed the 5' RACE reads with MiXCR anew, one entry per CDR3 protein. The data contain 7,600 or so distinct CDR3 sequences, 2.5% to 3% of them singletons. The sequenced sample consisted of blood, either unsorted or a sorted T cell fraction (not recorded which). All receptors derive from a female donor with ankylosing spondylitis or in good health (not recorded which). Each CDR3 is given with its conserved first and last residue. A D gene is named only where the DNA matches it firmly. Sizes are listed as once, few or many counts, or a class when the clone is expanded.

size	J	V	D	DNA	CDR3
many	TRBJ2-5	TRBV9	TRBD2	TGTGCCAGCAGCAGCGGGGGTTCCGGGACCCAGTACTTC	CASSSGGSGTQYF
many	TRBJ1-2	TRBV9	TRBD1	TGTGCCAGCAGCGTACCCGGGACAGGGTTAAACTATGGCTACACCTTC	CASSVPGTGLNYGYTF
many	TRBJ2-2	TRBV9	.	TGTGCCAGCAGCGCCGACAGGACGCTCACCGGGGAGCTGTTTTTT	CASSADRTLTGELFF
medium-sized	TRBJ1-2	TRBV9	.	TGTGCCAGCAGCGACAACTCGGGGGCAAGCTATGGCTACACCTTC	CASSDNSGASYGYTF
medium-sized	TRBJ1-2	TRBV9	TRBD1	TGTGCCAGCAGCGGGGGGACAGACATCTATGGCTACACCTTC	CASSGGTDIYGYTF
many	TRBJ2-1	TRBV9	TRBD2	TGTGCCAGCAGCGGGGGGGGAGCCTACAATGAGCAGTTCTTC	CASSGGGAYNEQFF
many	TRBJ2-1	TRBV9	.	TGTGCCAGCGAAGCGGGCTCCTACAATGAGCAGTTCTTC	CASEAGSYNEQFF
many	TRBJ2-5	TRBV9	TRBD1	TGTGCCAGCAGGGCAGAGGGACAGGAGACCCAGTACTTC	CASRAEGQETQYF
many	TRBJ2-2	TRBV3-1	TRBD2	TGTGCCAGCAGCCATCCAGCCGCGGGACTAGCGAGGAACACCGGGGAGCTGTTTTTT	CASSHPAAGLARNTGELFF
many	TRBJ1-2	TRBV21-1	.	TGTGCCAGCAGCAAAGCTTCGGGGGACCCACCCGCTAACTATGGCTACACCTTC	CASSKASGDPPANYGYTF
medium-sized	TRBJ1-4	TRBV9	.	TGTGCCAGCAGCGTCCGGGGGATTTTTGGAAAACTGTTTTTT	CASSVRGIFGKLFF
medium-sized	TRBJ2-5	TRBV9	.	TGTGCCAGCAGCGCCAACAGTGAAGAGACCCAGTACTTC	CASSANSEETQYF
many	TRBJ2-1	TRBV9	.	TGTGCCAGCAGCGTAGAGGGACTGTCCAATGAGCAGTTCTTC	CASSVEGLSNEQFF